One TCR beta chain is described in this entry. No cognate antigen has been identified for it. Base qualities are missing; no much larger clone stands one base away. Explained via the paper, the time point label denotes: baseline before first vaccination. Samples from vaccinated people were obtained from the UK trials COV001 and COV002, which included a single-blind randomized controlled phase 2/3 trial of AZD1222 (ChAdOx1 nCoV-19) in healthy adults. For TCRbeta chain sequencing, PBMC samples were collected from trial participants at day 0 and at day 28 after the second dose. The source of the sample is a study of T cell responses to AZD1222 COVID-19 vaccine (dated by TCRdb to the early 2020s). Regarding the research as a whole: AZD1222 recipients given second doses at about 4 weeks or at about 12 weeks were pooled, since spike-specific TCR depth and breadth were not found to differ between the two schedules. A total of just over 230 trial participants underwent TCR sequencing, of whom 207 received two doses of AZD1222 and about 25 received two doses of the MenACWY control vaccine. Trial participants were enrolled by age into subgroups of 18-55, 56-69 and 70-plus years, and around 140, 26 and 57 TCR-sequenced participants, respectively, were included in these subgroups.

Including the terminal cysteine and phenylalanine, the CDR3 comprises 16 residues. The CDR3 DNA has 48 bases and is translated from base 1. Compared with germline, V lacks 0 bases and J lacks 5 bases; bases without a gene match: 7. The germline V gene (reference sequence) sets CDR1 to SGHNT and CDR2 to YYREEE. The study at large found these results: The 56-69-year group was small, and its depth increase did not reach significance, likely because of low power. Epitopes outside the regions mutated in the B.1.351 and B.1.1.7 variants were reportedly recognized by nearly half of the unique spike-specific TCRs. After two AZD1222 doses, both the breadth and the depth of spike-specific TCRs were significantly higher than at day 0 and than in MenACWY recipients. Only five to seven AZD1222 recipients were SARS-CoV-2 seropositive at baseline, limiting conclusions about previously exposed vaccinees. Participants were mostly white British and included more females than males, and it was suggested by the authors that clonal diversity may have been underestimated. The vaccine-associated CD4 TCRs covered the entire spike protein, and the dominant responses fell in regions 160-218 and 743-854. Because no day 14 peak-response samples were available, repertoires were characterized only after the peak T cell response.

The CDR3 regions of human TCRbeta chains were subjected to immunosequencing. In the authors' own workflow: TCRs in the repertoires were matched against a reference library of SARS-CoV-2-specific TCRs that had been generated with the MIRA antigen-specificity platform. Breadth was defined as the fraction of unique TCRs that were SARS-CoV-2-associated, and depth was defined as the fraction of total T cells that were SARS-CoV-2-associated. Using the MIRA data, every spike-specific TCR was mapped to the spike region that the TCR reacted to and assigned to either a CD4 or a CD8 class. Log10-transformed breadth and depth values were compared by one-way ANOVA with Sidak's multiple comparisons tests. TCRdb obtained this table from immuneACCESS and retained in-frame rearrangements with V and J assigned. These tables miss some clones; where compared with another copy, unresolved V genes account for less than half of the shortfall, and the remainder is unexplained. From that table come the V and J calls and clone size; the DNA was used to work out D and trimming. The sample data list some 80,000 clones, and 86% of these were observed just once. Together, the top ten hold approximately 7% of the sample.

Sequencing was performed on peripheral blood, taken on day 0 of AZD1222 vaccination. The rearranged chain carries TRBV5-4 and TRBJ2-3; 9 nucleotides in the junction match TRBD2. The TCR comes from an adult in good health. The CDR3 here reads CASSLGGGRAGDTQYF. The bases are TGTGCCAGCAGCTTGGGCGGCGGGAGGGCCGGAGATACGCAGTATTTT.